These T cell receptor beta chains were read from a single sample in a study of cytomegalovirus exposure and HLA in healthy donors. The protocol was immunoSEQ multiplex PCR, while the TCRdb copy is restricted to in-frame clones and leaves out a portion. The sample carries 150,000 to 200,000 clones, 80% to 85% recorded once. Sequences were obtained from PBMCs. These receptor sequences come from a human donor in good health. CDR3s include the opening cysteine and the closing phenylalanine or tryptophan. The D gene is left open where the match is weak. Clone size is given for some rows only: seen once, a few or many times, or a class if the clone is expanded.

D,size,V,J,DNA,CDR3
.,.,TRBV5-4,TRBJ2-5,TGTGCCAGCAGCTCGGAGGGTGTCCGGGAGACCCAGTACTTC,CASSSEGVRETQYF
.,.,TRBV6-5,TRBJ1-1,TGTGCCAGCACCTTAGGGGGCACTGAAGCTTTCTTT,CASTLGGTEAFF
.,.,TRBV19,TRBJ1-1,TGTGCCAGTAGTATCCTACAGCCAAACACTGAAGCTTTCTTT,CASSILQPNTEAFF
.,.,TRBV9,TRBJ1-2,TGTGCCAGCAGCGTAGGGACAGACTATGGCTACACCTTC,CASSVGTDYGYTF
.,few,TRBV6-5,TRBJ1-1,TGTGCCAGCAGTCGCTCGCCGTGGACACTCGCTGAAGCTTTCTTT,CASSRSPWTLAEAFF
.,.,TRBV25-1,TRBJ1-2,TGTGCCAGCAGTGAATTTGGGGGGACTGGGGTTGGCTACACCTTC,CASSEFGGTGVGYTF
TRBD2,.,TRBV27,TRBJ2-5,TGTGCCAGCAGTTCCCGACTAGCGGGAGAGACCCAGTACTTC,CASSSRLAGETQYF
.,.,TRBV20-1,TRBJ2-5,TGCAGTGCCCCCGATTGGGGGGCCCAGTACTTC,CSAPDWGAQYF
TRBD2,.,TRBV6-5,TRBJ2-7,TGTGCCAGCAGTTACTCACTAGCGGGGTACGAGCAGTACTTC,CASSYSLAGYEQYF
TRBD2,.,TRBV9,TRBJ2-5,TGTGCCAGCAGCGGAGGGACTAGCGGGGGGGCCCGTGAGACCCAGTACTTC,CASSGGTSGGARETQYF
TRBD2,.,TRBV4-1,TRBJ2-1,TGCGCCAGCAGCCTGACTAGCGAGAGCAATGAGCAGTTCTTC,CASSLTSESNEQFF
.,.,TRBV11-3,TRBJ1-2,TGTGCCAGCAGCTTGTCGGACAGATCCCATGGCTACACCTTC,CASSLSDRSHGYTF
.,.,TRBV4-1,TRBJ2-1,TGCGCCAGCAGCCAAGAGAGGGGGATTCTCAATGAGCAGTTCTTC,CASSQERGILNEQFF
.,.,TRBV11-2,TRBJ2-5,TGTGCCAGCAGCTCCCTAGGTCAAGAGACCCAGTACTTC,CASSSLGQETQYF
TRBD2,.,TRBV7-2,TRBJ2-3,TGTGCCAGCAGCTTAGATGGCGGGGGGGGCACAGATACGCAGTATTTT,CASSLDGGGGTDTQYF
TRBD2,.,TRBV7-8,TRBJ2-1,TGTGCCAGCAGCCCAACAGTAGCGGGGGGGACCAATGAGCAGTTCTTC,CASSPTVAGGTNEQFF
TRBD2,.,TRBV5-6,TRBJ2-7,TGTGCCAGCAGTGGGACTAGCGGGGGCACCTCCTACGAGCAGTACTTC,CASSGTSGGTSYEQYF
TRBD1,.,TRBV20-1,TRBJ1-1,TGCAGTGCCCTACGACAGGGGGAAGCTTTCTTT,CSALRQGEAFF
TRBD1,.,TRBV4-1,TRBJ1-2,TGCGCCAGCAGCCAAGGTTCTGGGACAGGGAGACGTGGCTACACCTTC,CASSQGSGTGRRGYTF
.,.,TRBV9,TRBJ1-3,TGTGCCACCCAGGGTGCAGGAAACACCATATATTTT,CATQGAGNTIYF
.,.,TRBV4-1,TRBJ1-1,TGCGCCAGCAGCCAAGGGACTTTCAACACTGAAGCTTTCTTT,CASSQGTFNTEAFF
.,.,TRBV2,TRBJ2-7,TGTGCCAGCAGTGACACTAGCTACGAGCAGTACTTC,CASSDTSYEQYF
TRBD2,few,TRBV4-3,TRBJ2-3,TGCGCCAGCAGCCAAGGGTCTAGCGGGGACCTTCTTAGCACAGATACGCAGTATTTT,CASSQGSSGDLLSTDTQYF
TRBD2,.,TRBV6-4,TRBJ2-7,TGTGCCAGCAGTGACTCCTTTAGGACTAGCGGGCCCTACGAGCAGTACTTC,CASSDSFRTSGPYEQYF
.,.,TRBV25-1,TRBJ2-7,TGTGCCAGCAGTGCTACAGGGAAAGACTACGAGCAGTACTTC,CASSATGKDYEQYF
TRBD1,.,TRBV27,TRBJ1-2,TGTGCCAGCAGTTTGCTAGGGGGCGGCTATGGCTACCCCTTC,CASSLLGGGYGYPF
.,.,TRBV5-1,TRBJ2-3,TGCGCCAGCAGCTTGGGTAGCCACACAGATACGCAGTATTTT,CASSLGSHTDTQYF
.,.,TRBV7-9,TRBJ1-1,TGTGCCAGCAGCGAAGACGGACAGAACACTGAAGCTTTCTTT,CASSEDGQNTEAFF
TRBD1,few,TRBV6-4,TRBJ2-3,TGTGCCAGCAGTGCCATAGGACAGGGCGGCACAGATACGCAGTATTTT,CASSAIGQGGTDTQYF
.,.,TRBV7-2,TRBJ1-5,TGTGCCAGCAGCCCTGACAGGAGCAATCAGCCCCAGCATTTT,CASSPDRSNQPQHF
TRBD2,.,TRBV5-1,TRBJ2-5,TGCGCCAGCAGCTTGGCTGCGGGGGGATTGGGAGAGACCCAGTACTTC,CASSLAAGGLGETQYF
TRBD2,.,TRBV7-8,TRBJ2-2,TGTGCCAGCAGCCCCCTGGGGGGGGGTAACACCGGGGAGCTGTTTTTT,CASSPLGGGNTGELFF
TRBD2,.,TRBV7-6,TRBJ2-1,TGTGCCAGCAGCCCCGGGACTAGCGAGTACAATGAGCAGTTCTTC,CASSPGTSEYNEQFF
.,.,TRBV4-2,TRBJ2-7,TGTGCCAGCAGCCAAGTAGGGAGGAAGAACGAGCAGTACTTC,CASSQVGRKNEQYF
TRBD1,.,TRBV15,TRBJ2-7,TGTGCCACCAGCAGACGGACAGGGGGGAGCTCCTACGAGCAGTACTTC,CATSRRTGGSSYEQYF
.,.,TRBV6-1,TRBJ1-2,TGTGCCAGCAGTGCAACGGACACGAACTATGGCTACACCTTC,CASSATDTNYGYTF
.,once,TRBV6-5,TRBJ2-2,TGTGCCAGCAGTTACTTCCGACAGGCGAACACCGGGGAGCTGTTTTTT,CASSYFRQANTGELFF
TRBD1,.,TRBV6-5,TRBJ1-2,TGTGCCAGCAGATCCGGGACAGGCGGCTACACCTTC,CASRSGTGGYTF
.,.,TRBV6-5,TRBJ1-2,TGTGCCAGCAGTTACGGCATCCTCTATGGCTACACCTTC,CASSYGILYGYTF
TRBD2,once,TRBV7-6,TRBJ2-1,TGTGCCAGCAGCTCTAGCGGGGGGGCCGATGAGCAGTTCTTC,CASSSSGGADEQFF
TRBD1,.,TRBV5-1,TRBJ1-2,TGCGCCAGCAGCACTCCGGGACAGACTAACTATGGCTACACCTTC,CASSTPGQTNYGYTF
TRBD1,.,TRBV28,TRBJ1-5,TGTGCCAGCACCCTTTACTCCGGGACAGGGTTGAATCAGCCCCAGCATTTT,CASTLYSGTGLNQPQHF
.,.,TRBV7-3,TRBJ1-1,TGTGCCAGCAGCTTATACATGAACACTGAAGCTTTCTTT,CASSLYMNTEAFF
TRBD1,.,TRBV19,TRBJ1-1,TGTGCCAGTAGTCACAGGACAGGAGGGGACACTGAAGCTTTCTTT,CASSHRTGGDTEAFF
.,once,TRBV6-5,TRBJ2-7,TGTGCCAGCAGTTCCGTACAGGAAGCCCCCTACGAGCAGTACTTC,CASSSVQEAPYEQYF
TRBD1,.,TRBV5-1,TRBJ2-6,TGCGCCAGCAGCCGCCGGGACAGGGCTCTTGGGGCCAACGTCCTGACTTTC,CASSRRDRALGANVLTF
.,.,TRBV5-1,TRBJ1-1,TGCGCCAGCAGCCGGGACACCATGAACACTGAAGCTTTCTTT,CASSRDTMNTEAFF
TRBD1,.,TRBV7-8,TRBJ2-3,TGTGCCAGCACCCTCTCCCGGATCAGGGGGAACACGCAGTATTTT,CASTLSRIRGNTQYF
TRBD2,.,TRBV5-1,TRBJ2-3,TGCGCCAGCAGCTTATCTAGCGGGGGAGTTAGCACAGATACGCAGTATTTT,CASSLSSGGVSTDTQYF
TRBD1,.,TRBV7-9,TRBJ1-5,TGTGCCAGCAGTGAGGGGGCACATCAGCCCCAGCATTTT,CASSEGAHQPQHF
.,.,TRBV5-4,TRBJ1-2,TGTGCCAGCAGCCCAGGACAGTCTTATGGCTACACCTTC,CASSPGQSYGYTF
.,few,TRBV7-2,TRBJ1-1,TGTGCCAGCAGCCCTGCGGGGCGTGAAGCTTTCTTT,CASSPAGREAFF
.,.,TRBV9,TRBJ1-1,TGTGCCAGCAGCGTCAGGGGTTCGTACACTGAAGCTTTCTTT,CASSVRGSYTEAFF
TRBD1,.,TRBV6-1,TRBJ1-5,TGTGCCAGCAGGGAAGAGAGGACAGGGTGGGGCAATCAGCCCCAGCATTTT,CASREERTGWGNQPQHF